This is a list of T cell receptor beta chains from one sample in a study of cytomegalovirus exposure and HLA in healthy donors. Here immunoSEQ multiplex PCR was the method, and the copy in TCRdb shows in-frame clones only, minus some. The sample has roughly 90,000 clones, approximately 74% seen once. Sequenced input: PBMCs. The receptor source for this set is a man aged 25 to 45 in good health and CMV-seropositive. Both conserved end residues are part of each CDR3. A D gene is named only where the DNA matches it firmly. Where a row states a size, it is once, few, many or the class of an expanded clone; other rows omit it.

TRBJ2-3,TRBV4-1,-,-,CASSQVGRTSTDTQYF,TGCGCCAGCAGCCAAGTGGGCCGGACAAGCACAGATACGCAGTATTTT
TRBJ1-1,TRBV5-1,-,-,CASQRQSLMNTEAFF,TGCGCCAGCCAAAGACAGTCTCTCATGAACACTGAAGCTTTCTTT
TRBJ2-7,TRBV7-9,-,TRBD1,CASSFRTGEEQYF,TGTGCCAGCAGCTTTCGAACAGGGGAAGAGCAGTACTTC
TRBJ2-6,TRBV6-5,-,-,CASSYFLGANVLTF,TGTGCCAGCAGTTACTTCCTGGGGGCCAACGTCCTGACTTTC
TRBJ1-5,TRBV15,-,-,CATSRVHQNSNQPQHF,TGTGCCACCAGCAGAGTACACCAGAATAGCAATCAGCCCCAGCATTTT
TRBJ1-5,TRBV4-1,-,TRBD1,CASSQDGGQVRPHNQPQHF,TGCGCCAGCAGCCAAGATGGCGGACAGGTGAGACCCCACAATCAGCCCCAGCATTTT
TRBJ2-4,TRBV6-5,-,-,CASSYSGVRNIQYF,TGTGCCAGCAGTTACTCGGGAGTTAGGAACATTCAGTACTTC
TRBJ1-4,TRBV18,few,-,CASSPRRDEKLFF,TGTGCCAGCTCACCACGAAGAGATGAAAAACTGTTTTTT
TRBJ1-5,TRBV27,-,-,CASSPSGYSQPQHF,TGTGCCAGTTCCCCATCAGGTTACTCACAGCCCCAGCATTTT
TRBJ2-7,TRBV29-1,-,TRBD1,CSVEGTGLYEQYF,TGCAGCGTTGAAGGGACAGGGCTCTACGAGCAGTACTTC
TRBJ1-5,TRBV18,-,-,CASSPPGGIQPQNF,TGTGCCAGCTCACCACCAGGGGGAATTCAGCCCCAGAATTTT
TRBJ2-7,TRBV6-6,-,TRBD2,CASSKSLAVTDYEQYF,TGTGCCAGCAGTAAGAGTCTAGCGGTGACTGACTACGAGCAGTACTTC
TRBJ1-6,TRBV6-5,-,-,CATSGGVRSPLHF,TGTGCCACCTCTGGAGGGGTCAGGTCACCCCTCCACTTT
TRBJ2-5,TRBV9,-,-,CASSVGFQAYQETQYF,TGTGCCAGCAGCGTAGGTTTTCAGGCCTACCAAGAGACCCAGTACTTC
TRBJ1-2,TRBV28,few,-,CASSLSQGHGYTF,TGTGCCAGCAGTTTAAGTCAGGGTCATGGCTACACCTTC
TRBJ2-7,TRBV29-1,-,-,CSAEGTVVGGEQYF,TGCAGCGCCGAGGGGACGGTAGTCGGGGGCGAGCAGTACTTC
TRBJ2-3,TRBV5-1,-,TRBD2,CASSLAVASGRADTQYF,TGCGCCAGCAGCTTGGCCGTGGCTAGCGGGAGAGCAGATACGCAGTATTTT
TRBJ1-1,TRBV29-1,once,TRBD1,CSVARQGNTEAFF,TGCAGCGTTGCGAGACAGGGGAACACTGAAGCTTTCTTT
TRBJ2-5,TRBV5-4,-,-,CASSTVPGPQETQYF,TGTGCCAGCAGCACGGTCCCTGGGCCTCAAGAGACCCAGTACTTC
TRBJ1-1,TRBV7-8,-,TRBD1,CASSSNRGQTEAFF,TGTGCCAGCAGCTCCAACAGGGGGCAAACTGAAGCTTTCTTT
TRBJ2-7,TRBV11-2,-,-,CASSTQRYAYEQYF,TGTGCCAGCAGCACTCAGCGGTATGCGTACGAGCAGTACTTC
TRBJ1-3,TRBV30,-,-,CAWSVRWGPTGNTIYF,TGTGCCTGGAGTGTACGTTGGGGGCCAACTGGAAACACCATATATTTT
TRBJ2-3,TRBV5-1,-,TRBD1,CASSQRTGGMDTQYF,TGCGCCAGCAGCCAGAGGACAGGGGGCATGGATACGCAGTATTTT
TRBJ2-7,TRBV7-8,-,TRBD1,CASSLAYRGPYEQYF,TGTGCCAGCAGCTTAGCATACAGGGGGCCCTACGAGCAGTACTTC
TRBJ2-5,TRBV25-1,once,TRBD1,CASSGLPGDRGFQETQYF,TGTGCCAGCAGTGGACTCCCCGGGGACAGGGGGTTCCAAGAGACCCAGTACTTC
TRBJ1-1,TRBV28,once,TRBD1,CASSLRSDRVNTEAFF,TGTGCCAGCAGTCTGCGAAGCGACAGGGTGAACACTGAAGCTTTCTTT
TRBJ1-2,TRBV6-5,-,-,CASSYSPLLRIGYTF,TGTGCCAGCAGTTACTCCCCATTACTACGTATTGGCTACACCTTC
TRBJ1-1,TRBV6-1,-,-,CASIKDTSYTEAFF,TGTGCCAGCATCAAGGACACCTCGTACACTGAAGCTTTCTTT
TRBJ1-2,TRBV15,-,TRBD1,CATSLQGTNYGYTF,TGTGCCACCAGTTTACAGGGGACTAACTATGGCTACACCTTC
TRBJ2-7,TRBV6-6,-,TRBD2,CASSYSRTSYEQYF,TGTGCCAGCAGTTATTCCCGGACTAGCTACGAGCAGTACTTC
TRBJ1-4,TRBV27,-,TRBD1,CASSLTPTGGILEKLFF,TGTGCCAGCAGTCTAACCCCAACAGGGGGTATCTTGGAAAAACTGTTTTTT
TRBJ1-1,TRBV6-5,-,-,CASSRLLAGNTEAFF,TGTGCCAGCAGTCGTCTTCTTGCGGGGAACACTGAAGCTTTCTTT
TRBJ1-5,TRBV10-3,-,TRBD1,CAISLQGAEQPQHF,TGTGCCATCAGCTTACAGGGGGCAGAACAGCCCCAGCATTTT
TRBJ2-3,TRBV9,-,-,CASSVAVGVGTDTQYF,TGTGCCAGCAGCGTAGCTGTGGGAGTGGGCACAGATACGCAGTATTTT
TRBJ2-2,TRBV19,-,TRBD2,CASKRDGHNTGELFF,TGTGCCAGTAAGCGGGACGGGCATAACACCGGGGAGCTGTTTTTT
TRBJ1-2,TRBV7-8,-,-,CASSSSRATGYTF,TGTGCCAGCAGCTCTTCCAGGGCTACGGGCTACACCTTC
TRBJ2-7,TRBV5-4,few,TRBD1,CASSTRDSSYEQYF,TGTGCCAGCAGCACCAGGGACAGCTCCTACGAGCAGTACTTC
TRBJ2-3,TRBV11-2,-,-,CASSLGREMMVDTQYF,TGTGCCAGCAGCTTAGGGAGGGAAATGATGGTCGATACGCAGTATTTT
TRBJ1-1,TRBV13,-,-,CASKTPKNTEAFF,TGTGCCAGCAAGACACCGAAGAACACTGAAGCTTTCTTT
TRBJ2-2,TRBV19,-,TRBD1,CASREGQGDTGELFF,TGTGCCAGTAGGGAGGGACAGGGGGACACCGGGGAGCTGTTTTTT
TRBJ1-2,TRBV5-6,few,-,CASSLWHTSNYGYTF,TGTGCCAGCAGCTTGTGGCACACCTCTAACTATGGCTACACCTTC
TRBJ1-2,TRBV6-6,-,TRBD1,CASSSGDRGGYTF,TGTGCCAGCAGTTCCGGGGACAGGGGAGGCTACACCTTC